The subject of this entry is one T cell receptor (beta chain). Its cognate antigen is unknown. With 3 bases removed from V and 3 bases from J, the gap between germline ends came to 6 bases. Germline assignment: CDR1 SGHRS and CDR2 YFSETQ. The CDR3 contains 12 residues. Only cases whose brain tissue showed the highest T cell transcript signatures were sequenced. Assay used: immunoSEQ multiplex PCR; TCRdb lists only in-frame clones, some missing. The repertoire holds roughly 64,000 clones, with 90% to 96% as singletons. This sample stems from a study of brain T cells in children with intractable seizures. Study-level points and caveats: Viral specificity was inferred only from CDR3 similarity; HCMV serostatus was unknown.

V usage is TRBV5-1 and J usage is TRBJ1-2; no definite D call. The sequencing used peripheral blood, collected at surgery. The receptor was isolated from a boy under two years old with focal cortical dysplasia and intractable seizures. In DNA, the CDR3 is TGCGCCAGCAGCTCCGGACACTATGGCTACACCTTC. Translated: CASSSGHYGYTF.